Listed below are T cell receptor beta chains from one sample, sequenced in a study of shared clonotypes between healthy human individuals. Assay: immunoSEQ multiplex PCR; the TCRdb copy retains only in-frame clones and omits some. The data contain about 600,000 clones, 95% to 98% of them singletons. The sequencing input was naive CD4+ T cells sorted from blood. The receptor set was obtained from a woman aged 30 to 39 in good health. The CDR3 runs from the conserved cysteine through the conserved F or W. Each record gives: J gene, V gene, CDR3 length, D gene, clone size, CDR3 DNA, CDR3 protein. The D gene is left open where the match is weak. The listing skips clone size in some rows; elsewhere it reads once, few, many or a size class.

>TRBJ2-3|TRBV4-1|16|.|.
TGCGCCAGCAGAGAGACAAAGAGATCTAGCACAGATACGCAGTATTTT
CASRETKRSSTDTQYF
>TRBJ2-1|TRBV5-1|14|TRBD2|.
TGCGCCAGCAGCTCCCTAGCGGGAGCCAATGAGCAGTTCTTC
CASSSLAGANEQFF
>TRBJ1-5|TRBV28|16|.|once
TGTGCCAGCAGCAGTACCGGGGGGTGGGAAGGGCGGACCCAGCATTTT
CASSSTGGWEGRTQHF
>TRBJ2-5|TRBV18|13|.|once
TGTGCCAGCTCACCGGGGCGGCAAGAGACCCAGTACTTC
CASSPGRQETQYF
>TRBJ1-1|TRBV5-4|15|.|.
TGTGCCAGCAGCAGCTCCAGAGGCGCGAACACTGAAGCTTTCTTT
CASSSSRGANTEAFF
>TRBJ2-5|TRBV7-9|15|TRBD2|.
TGTGCCAGCAGCTTAGATTTTACGGGAGGAGAGACCCAGTACTTC
CASSLDFTGGETQYF
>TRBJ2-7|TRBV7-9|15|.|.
TGTGCCAGCAGCTTAGCGGTCTCGCCTAGGAGCGAGCAGTACTTC
CASSLAVSPRSEQYF
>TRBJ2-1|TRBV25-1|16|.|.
TGTGCCAGCAGTGATTCGTCCCTAGGACAGTACAATGAGCAGTTCTTC
CASSDSSLGQYNEQFF
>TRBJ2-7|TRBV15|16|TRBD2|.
TGTGCCACCAGCAGGGATATGGGACTACCAACCTACGAGCAGTACTTC
CATSRDMGLPTYEQYF
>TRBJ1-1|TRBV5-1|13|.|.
TGCGCCAGCAGCTTTATCATAAACACTGAAGCTTTCTTT
CASSFIINTEAFF
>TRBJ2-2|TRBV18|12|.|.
TGTGCCAGCTCACCCGAAGCGTTGGGGCTGTTTTTT
CASSPEALGLFF